The 16 T cell receptor beta chains presented below share a single source sample, sequenced in a study of blood T cell repertoires in COVID-19. Sequencing was performed with immunoSEQ multiplex PCR; in TCRdb, only in-frame clones are kept and a portion is missing. There are 250,000 or so clones in the sample; under 90% occur only once, and around 4.2% lies in the top ten. Source material: peripheral blood. The receptor source for this set is a man aged 55 to 70 with acute or convalescent COVID-19.

V gene TRBV27 combines with J gene TRBJ2-4; perhaps TRBD1 as D (5 bases). Germline values: CDR1 MNHEY, CDR2 SMNVEV (reference sequence). V lost 6 bases and J 1 base, leaving 10 bases between the germline ends. There are 14 residues in the CDR3. The DNA of the CDR3 is TGTGCCAGCAGCTCCGACAGCGCCAAAAACATTCAGTACTTC. This gives the protein CASSSDSAKNIQYF.

J is TRBJ2-7 and V is TRBV12-5; 13 bases match TRBD2. V trimming: 3 bases; J trimming: 2 bases; junction bases outside the gene matches: 13. Per germline, CDR1 LGHNT and CDR2 FRNRAP. The CDR3 totals 19 residues. CDR3 amino acids: CASGFRPWTSGGLAYEQYF. The CDR3 bases are TGTGCTAGTGGTTTCCGACCCTGGACTAGCGGGGGCCTCGCCTACGAGCAGTACTTC. Looking up the rest from reference TRBV12-5 and TRBJ2-7 gives the full variable domain: DARVTQTPRHKVTEMGQEVTMRCQPILGHNTVFWYRQTMMQGLELLAYFRNRAPLDDSGMPKDRFSAEMPDATLATLKIQPSEPRDSAVYFCASGFRPWTSGGLAYEQYFGPGTRLTVT.

The chain couples TRBV18 to TRBJ2-7; D ambiguous. Germline V gene data show CDR1 as KGHSH and CDR2 as LQKENI. Trimming pared 2 bases from V and 0 bases from J, leaving 11 bases between. The CDR3 spans 15 residues. CDR3 sequence (DNA): TGTGCCAGCTCACCAATCTCGGAGAGCTCCTACGAGCAGTACTTC. Protein sequence: CASSPISESSYEQYF. The whole variable domain, filled in from reference TRBV18 and TRBJ2-7, reads NAGVMQNPRHLVRRRGQEARLRCSPMKGHSHVYWYRQLPEEGLKFMVYLQKENIIDESGMPKERFSAEFPKEGPSILRIQQVVRGDSAAYFCASSPISESSYEQYFGPGTRLTVT.

This clone occurred once. The V and J genes are TRBV6-2 or TRBV6-3 and TRBJ2-2, with TRBD2 matching 13 bases. V lost 2 bases and J lost 9; bases outside the gene matches: 3. Germline V gene sequence: CDR1 MNHEY, CDR2 SVGEGT. The length of the CDR3 is 15 residues. The CDR3 here is CASSYGTSGTRELFF. The DNA of the CDR3 is TGTGCCAGCAGTTACGGGACTAGCGGGACCCGGGAGCTGTTTTTT.

This chain joins TRBV19 and TRBJ2-1, with 7 bases lining up with TRBD1. Germline CDR1 and CDR2: LNHDA and SQIVND (reference sequence). The CDR3 runs 12 residues. Trimming at V came to 4 bases and at J to 16 bases, leaving 10 bases not matched to a gene. The CDR3 sequence is CASSTRTGLGFF. In DNA form, the CDR3 reads TGTGCCAGTAGTACCCGGACAGGTCTTGGATTCTTC.

This chain joins TRBV4-1 and TRBJ1-6; TRBD1 might be the D (6 bases). Germline V lookup: CDR1 MGHRA, CDR2 YSYEKL. The CDR3 length is 17 residues. Trimming stripped 0 bases from V and 9 bases from J, with 18 bases between. The CDR3 DNA follows: TGCGCCAGCAGCCAAGAGGGACACAGCCCAATGGGTTCACCCCTCCACTTT. As protein: CASSQEGHSPMGSPLHF.

The gene calls are TRBV4-1 and TRBJ2-1; 13 nucleotides align to TRBD2. V dropped 6 bases and J dropped 6; count of bases not matched to a gene: 2. The CDR3 totals 14 residues. Germline loops: CDR1 MGHRA, CDR2 YSYEKL. This chain's CDR3 is CASRTSGGSNEQFF. The CDR3 nucleotides are TGCGCCAGCAGGACTAGCGGGGGGAGCAATGAGCAGTTCTTC.

The CDR3 protein is CASSDQGGETQYF. CDR3 sequence (DNA): TGTGCCAGCAGCGATCAAGGGGGAGAGACCCAGTACTTC. This chain links TRBV28 with TRBJ2-5, with a weak D call TRBD1 (6 bases). V lost 6 bases and J lost 4, with 12 bases in between. The CDR3 spans 13 residues. Germline CDR1 and CDR2: MDHEN and SYDVKM.

CDR3 in amino acids: CASSPSGRRDTGELFF. CDR3 nucleotide sequence: TGTGCCAGCAGCCCAAGCGGAAGGCGGGACACCGGGGAGCTGTTTTTT. The chain links TRBV5-6 to TRBJ2-2; tentative D call: TRBD2 (5 bases). V was clipped by 4 bases and J by 3 bases, with 16 bases between them. This CDR3 has 16 residues. Per germline, CDR1 SGHDT and CDR2 YYEEEE.

CDR3 residues: CASSMGHGVRGQGPNEQFF. The CDR3 DNA follows: TGTGCCAGTAGTATGGGTCATGGTGTCAGGGGGCAAGGGCCCAATGAGCAGTTCTTC. The rearrangement uses TRBV19 and TRBJ2-1; 8 nucleotides line up with TRBD1. V trimming: 3 bases; J trimming: 6 bases; junction bases outside the gene matches: 19. This CDR3 comprises 19 residues. Germline V gene lookup returns CDR1 LNHDA and CDR2 SQIVND (reference sequence).

The chain carries TRBV6-5 and TRBJ2-7, with a possible D match to TRBD2 (5 bases). This CDR3 is built from 12 residues. V shed 4 bases and J shed 2 bases, with 6 bases lying between them. Germline CDR1 is MNHEY and CDR2 is SVGAGI. In DNA form, the CDR3 reads TGTGCCAGCAGTTCCGGGGCCTACGAGCAGTACTTC. Translating it yields CASSSGAYEQYF.

J is TRBJ2-2 and V is TRBV7-2; TRBD1 agrees at 7 bases. CDR3 length equals 15 residues. Looked up from germline, CDR1 is SGHTA and CDR2 is FQGNSA. V dropped 2 bases and J dropped 7; count of bases not matched to a gene: 7. CDR3: CASSLRRGQNGELFF. The DNA for the CDR3 is TGTGCCAGCAGCTTAAGAAGGGGGCAGAACGGGGAGCTGTTTTTT.

The rearrangement uses TRBV7-8 and TRBJ1-2, with 7 nucleotides matching TRBD1. The germline V gene has CDR1 SGHVS and CDR2 FQNEAQ. This CDR3 comprises 14 residues. With V trimmed by 4 bases and J by 4 bases, 6 bases remained unmatched. CDR3 sequence (DNA): TGTGCCAGCAGCTGGTTGTCAGGGGGCTATGGCTACACCTTC. The encoded protein is CASSWLSGGYGYTF.

This chain connects TRBV6-2 or TRBV6-3 to TRBJ1-1; D might be TRBD1 (5 bases). Germline CDR1 is MNHEY and CDR2 is SVGEGT. CDR3 length equals 14 residues. V was clipped by 5 bases and J by 7 bases, with 17 bases between them. The CDR3, as DNA: TGTGCCAGCAGTCTAGACAGCCCTTCACTTGAAGCTTTCTTT. Translating gives CASSLDSPSLEAFF.

This sequence joins TRBV9 and TRBJ2-2; 10 bases line up with TRBD2. CDR3 length: 18 residues. Looked up from germline, CDR1 is SGDLS and CDR2 is YYNGEE. V lost 0 bases, J lost 4 bases, and 9 bases stayed unmatched. The chain's CDR3 is CASSVELSSGSVTGELFF. The CDR3 DNA reads as TGTGCCAGCAGCGTAGAACTCTCTAGCGGGAGTGTCACCGGGGAGCTGTTTTTT.

The J gene is TRBJ2-7, the V gene TRBV29-1; D might be TRBD1 (6 bases). Trimming shortened V by 6 bases and J by 0 bases, and 15 bases separated the two germline ends. The CDR3 is 14 residues long. CDR1 is SQVTM and CDR2 is ANQGSEA in the germline V gene. The CDR3 sequence: CSVPRQASSYEQYF. The CDR3 DNA sequence: TGCAGCGTCCCTCGACAGGCTAGCTCCTACGAGCAGTACTTC.